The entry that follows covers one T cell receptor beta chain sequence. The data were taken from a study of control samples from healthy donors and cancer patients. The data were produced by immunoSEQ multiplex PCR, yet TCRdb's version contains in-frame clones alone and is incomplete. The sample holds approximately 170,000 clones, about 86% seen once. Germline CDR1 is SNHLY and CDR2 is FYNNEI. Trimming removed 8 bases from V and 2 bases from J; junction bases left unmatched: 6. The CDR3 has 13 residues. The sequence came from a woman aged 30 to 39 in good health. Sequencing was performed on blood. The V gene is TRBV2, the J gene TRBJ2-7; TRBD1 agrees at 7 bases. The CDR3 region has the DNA TGTGCCAGCGACCGGGACAGACCCTACGAGCAGTACTTC. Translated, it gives CASDRDRPYEQYF.